This TCR beta chain was observed in a study of patients and donors after allogeneic stem cell transplantation. TCRdb re-analysed the RT-PCR reads in MiXCR, keeping a single row per CDR3 protein. The table lists roughly 200,000 distinct CDR3 sequences, 41% of them singletons, with approximately 30% in the top ten. The sequencing sample was made of blood, either unsorted or a sorted T cell fraction (not recorded which). This receptor was identified in a human donor who was either an allogeneic HSCT recipient or a stem cell or donor lymphocyte infusion donor (not recorded which). It is not recorded whose cells these are; they may come from a transplant donor.

For the CDR3, the DNA is TGTGCCAGCAGTTTAAGGCTCCGAGGGGATGAGCAGTTCTTC. Protein product: CASSLRLRGDEQFF. The J gene is TRBJ2-1, the V gene TRBV28, with D perhaps matching TRBD1 or TRBD2 (5 bases each). There are 14 residues in the CDR3. Germline CDR1 and CDR2: MDHEN and SYDVKM. Trimming pared 2 bases from V and 8 bases from J, leaving 13 bases between.